This TCR beta chain is from a study of T-cell memory formation after mild COVID-19. The wider study: Clusters of TCRs were largely donor specific.

From germline, CDR1 is SGDLS and CDR2 YYNGEE. With 0 bases clipped from V and 4 bases from J, the junction kept 5 bases outside the gene matches. The CDR3 length is 16 residues. This clonotype was counted between two and nine times. MiXCR, run by TCRdb on the 5' RACE reads, gives a single entry per CDR3 protein. The table shows 550,000 to 600,000 distinct CDR3 sequences, with less than 25% occurring only once. The V call is TRBV9, the J call TRBJ2-2; 8 bases are a match to TRBD2. The receptor was derived from an adult woman who had mild COVID-19 (a few samples of this study predate the infection). Cell type and time point are not known. Sequenced input: PBMCs or a T cell subset sorted from them (not recorded which). This chain's CDR3 is CASSVAPAGVTGELFF. For the CDR3, the DNA is TGTGCCAGCAGCGTAGCTCCAGCGGGAGTCACCGGGGAGCTGTTTTTT.